This TCR beta chain was retrieved from a study of T cells in Graves' hyperthyroidism and ophthalmopathy. This clonotype came up many times. What was amplified from RNA transcripts were TCR beta CDR3 regions. Using the HTBI primer set, a first-round RT-PCR was run on the TCR CDR3. TCRdb used MiXCR to reprocess the multiplex PCR reads, holding one entry per CDR3 protein. In the table there are around 690,000 distinct CDR3 sequences, roughly 17% of which are singletons. V was pared by 7 bases and J by 3 bases, with 6 bases between. Germline CDR1 LNHDA, CDR2 SQIVND (reference sequence). The CDR3 loop spans 11 amino acids.

Sequenced: blood. The chain employs TRBV19 and TRBJ1-1; no clear D. The clonotype originates from a man between 45 and 60 years old with Graves' hyperthyroidism. The CDR3 region is CASKRDTEAFF. DNA of the CDR3: TGTGCCAGTAAGCGGGACACTGAAGCTTTCTTT.